This T cell receptor (beta chain) came from a study of sequential checkpoint blockade in melanoma. Study in general: First-line arms were nivolumab then ipilimumab, or the reverse, randomized 1:1. Each arm's sequence ended with maintenance nivolumab.

The protocol was immunoSEQ multiplex PCR, while the TCRdb copy is restricted to in-frame clones and leaves out a portion. The sample yields 25,000 to 35,000 clones, approximately 83% seen once. The germline V gene has CDR1 SGDLS and CDR2 YYNGEE. V lost 5 bases to trimming and J lost 1 base, with 15 bases between them. This CDR3 is built from 15 residues. Regarding treatment: randomized to nivolumab then ipilimumab (arm A) or the reverse (arm B). DNA-damaging chemotherapy had not been given to any patient beforehand. From thawed PBMCs, live CD3+CD8+ cells negative for CD19 and CD56 were sorted. The TCR originated in a human donor with melanoma. The sequences come from CD8+ T cells sorted from blood (inferred from file names), collected from a patient given nivolumab and ipilimumab in sequence. This chain connects TRBV9 to TRBJ2-5, with D possibly matching TRBD2 (6 bases). CDR3 sequence reads: CASSPVGLLQETQYF. The DNA of the CDR3 is TGTGCCAGCAGTCCGGTGGGACTCCTCCAAGAGACCCAGTACTTC.